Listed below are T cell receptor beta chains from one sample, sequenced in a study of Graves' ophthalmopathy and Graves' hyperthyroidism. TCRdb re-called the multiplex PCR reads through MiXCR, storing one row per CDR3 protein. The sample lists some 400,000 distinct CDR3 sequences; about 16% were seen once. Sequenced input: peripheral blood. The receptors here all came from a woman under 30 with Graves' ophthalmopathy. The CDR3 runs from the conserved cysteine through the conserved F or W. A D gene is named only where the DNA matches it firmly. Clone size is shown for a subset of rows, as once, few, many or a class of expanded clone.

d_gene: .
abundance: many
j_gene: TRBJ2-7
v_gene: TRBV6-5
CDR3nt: TGTGCCAGCAGTTATTCGGTCGACTCTCAGCCCTACGAGCAGTACTTC
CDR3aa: CASSYSVDSQPYEQYF

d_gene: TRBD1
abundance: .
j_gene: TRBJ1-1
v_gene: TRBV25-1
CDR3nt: TGTGCCAGCAGTGAATATGGGACAGGGGCGATGAACACTGAAGCTTTCTTT
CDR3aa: CASSEYGTGAMNTEAFF

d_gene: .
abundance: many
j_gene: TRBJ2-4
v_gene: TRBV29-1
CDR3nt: TGCAGCGTTGAAGATAGGGGTGTTAGCAACATTCAGTACTTC
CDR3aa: CSVEDRGVSNIQYF

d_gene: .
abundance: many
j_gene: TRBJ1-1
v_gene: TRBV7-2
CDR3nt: TGTGCCAGCAGCCCACCCCCCGTCGGAATCACTGAAGCTTTCTTT
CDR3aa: CASSPPPVGITEAFF

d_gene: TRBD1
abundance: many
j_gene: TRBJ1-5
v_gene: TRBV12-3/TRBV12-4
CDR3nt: TGTGCCAGCAGTCAACGGGACAGGGGATATCAGCCCCAGCATTTT
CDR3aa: CASSQRDRGYQPQHF

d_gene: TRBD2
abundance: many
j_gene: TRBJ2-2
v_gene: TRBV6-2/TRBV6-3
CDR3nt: TGTGCCAGCAGTTACGGTAGCGGGGACACCGGGGAGCTGTTTTTT
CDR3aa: CASSYGSGDTGELFF

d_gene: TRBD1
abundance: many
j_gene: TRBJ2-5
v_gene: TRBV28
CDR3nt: TGTGCCAGCAGTTTCCTCCAAGGGGGCAGGGGGCGTCGGGAGACCCAGTACTTC
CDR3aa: CASSFLQGGRGRRETQYF

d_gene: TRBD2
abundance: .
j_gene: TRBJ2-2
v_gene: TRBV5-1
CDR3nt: TGCGCCAGCAGCTTGGCTAGCGGGTACACCGGGGAGCTGTTTTTT
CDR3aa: CASSLASGYTGELFF

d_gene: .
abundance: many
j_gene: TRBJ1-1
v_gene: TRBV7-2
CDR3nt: TGTGCCAGCAGCCCCGGCCTGACGCAAATAGGGAAAGCTTTCTTT
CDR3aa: CASSPGLTQIGKAFF

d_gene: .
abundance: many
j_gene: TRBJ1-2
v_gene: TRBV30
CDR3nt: TGTGCCTGGAGCCTAGGGCCCGGCTACACCTTC
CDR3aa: CAWSLGPGYTF

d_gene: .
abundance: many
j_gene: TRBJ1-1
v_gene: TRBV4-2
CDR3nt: TGTGCCAGCAGCCAAGATGGTGGGAACACTGAAGCTTTCTTT
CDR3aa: CASSQDGGNTEAFF

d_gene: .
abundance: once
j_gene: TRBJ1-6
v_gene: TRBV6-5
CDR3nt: TGTGCCAGCAGTTACGCACTTAAAGGGTTTTCACCCCTCCACTTT
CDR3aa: CASSYALKGFSPLHF

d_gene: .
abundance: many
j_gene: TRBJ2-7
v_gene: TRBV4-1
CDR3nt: TGCGCCAGCAGCCATGGGATCTTCTACGAGCAGTACTTC
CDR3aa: CASSHGIFYEQYF

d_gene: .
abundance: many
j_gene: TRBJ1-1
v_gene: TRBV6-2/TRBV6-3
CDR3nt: TGTGCCAGCAGTTACACCCTGCCGTCCAGGGTGGGGAACACTGAAGCTTTCTTT
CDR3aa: CASSYTLPSRVGNTEAFF